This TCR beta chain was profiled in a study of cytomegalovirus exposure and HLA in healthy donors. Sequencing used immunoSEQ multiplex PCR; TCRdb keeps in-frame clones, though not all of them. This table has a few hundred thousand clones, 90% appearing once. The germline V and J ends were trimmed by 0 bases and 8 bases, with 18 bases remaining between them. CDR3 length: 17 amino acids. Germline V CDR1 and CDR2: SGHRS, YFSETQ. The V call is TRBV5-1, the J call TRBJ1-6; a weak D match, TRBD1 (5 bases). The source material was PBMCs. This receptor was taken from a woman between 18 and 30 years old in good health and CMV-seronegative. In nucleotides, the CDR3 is TGCGCCAGCAGCTTGGAAGGAACATGGGGCTTTGATTCACCCCTCCACTTT. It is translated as CASSLEGTWGFDSPLHF.